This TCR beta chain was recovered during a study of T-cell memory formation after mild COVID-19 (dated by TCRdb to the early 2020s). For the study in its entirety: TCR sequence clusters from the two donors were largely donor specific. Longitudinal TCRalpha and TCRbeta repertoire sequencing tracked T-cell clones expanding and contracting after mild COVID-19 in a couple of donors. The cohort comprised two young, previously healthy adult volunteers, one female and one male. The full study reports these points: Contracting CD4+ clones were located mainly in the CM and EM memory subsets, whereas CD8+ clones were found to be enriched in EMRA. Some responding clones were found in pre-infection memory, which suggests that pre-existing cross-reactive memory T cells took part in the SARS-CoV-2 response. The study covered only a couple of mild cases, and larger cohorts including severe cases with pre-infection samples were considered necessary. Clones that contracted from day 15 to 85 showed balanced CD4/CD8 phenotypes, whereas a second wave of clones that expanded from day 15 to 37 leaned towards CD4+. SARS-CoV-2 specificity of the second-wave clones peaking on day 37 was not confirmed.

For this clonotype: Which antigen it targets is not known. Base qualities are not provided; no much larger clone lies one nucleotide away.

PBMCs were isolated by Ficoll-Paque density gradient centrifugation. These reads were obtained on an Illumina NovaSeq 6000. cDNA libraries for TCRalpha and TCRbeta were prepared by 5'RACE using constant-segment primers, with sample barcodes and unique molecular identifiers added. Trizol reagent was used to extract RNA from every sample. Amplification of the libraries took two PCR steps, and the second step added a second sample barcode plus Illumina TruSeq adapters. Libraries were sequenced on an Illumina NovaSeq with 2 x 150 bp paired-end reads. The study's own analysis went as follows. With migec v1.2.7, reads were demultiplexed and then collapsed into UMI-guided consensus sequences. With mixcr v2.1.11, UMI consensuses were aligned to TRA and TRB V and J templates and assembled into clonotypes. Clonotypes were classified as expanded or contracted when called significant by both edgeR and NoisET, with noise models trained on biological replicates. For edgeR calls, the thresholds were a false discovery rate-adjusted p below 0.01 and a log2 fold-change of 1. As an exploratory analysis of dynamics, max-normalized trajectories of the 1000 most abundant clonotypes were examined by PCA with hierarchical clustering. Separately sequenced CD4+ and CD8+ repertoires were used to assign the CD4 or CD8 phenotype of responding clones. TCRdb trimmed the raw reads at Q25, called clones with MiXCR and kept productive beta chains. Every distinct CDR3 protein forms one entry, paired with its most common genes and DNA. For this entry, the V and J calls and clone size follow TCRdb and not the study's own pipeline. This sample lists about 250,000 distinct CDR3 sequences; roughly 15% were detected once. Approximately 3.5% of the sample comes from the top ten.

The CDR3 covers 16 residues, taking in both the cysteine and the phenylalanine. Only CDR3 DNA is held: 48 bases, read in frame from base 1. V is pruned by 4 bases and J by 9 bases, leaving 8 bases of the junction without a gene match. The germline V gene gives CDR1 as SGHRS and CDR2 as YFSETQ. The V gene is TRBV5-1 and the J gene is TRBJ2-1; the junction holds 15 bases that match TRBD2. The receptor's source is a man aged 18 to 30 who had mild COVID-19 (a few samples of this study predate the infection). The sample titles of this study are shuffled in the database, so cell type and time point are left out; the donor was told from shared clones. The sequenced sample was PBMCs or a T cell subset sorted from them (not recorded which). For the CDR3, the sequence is CASSPRTSGGAPEQFF. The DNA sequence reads TGCGCCAGCAGCCCCAGGACTAGCGGGGGGGCCCCTGAGCAGTTCTTC.